This TCR beta chain was sequenced during a study of identical twins. In germline, CDR1 is SQVTM, CDR2 ANQGSEA. Germline trimming cut 6 bases from V and 3 bases from J; bases unmatched to any gene: 4. The CDR3 spans 14 residues. TCRdb analysed the 5' RACE reads with MiXCR anew, one entry per CDR3 protein. The repertoire holds 450,000 to 500,000 distinct CDR3 sequences, with 14% as singletons. This clonotype was detected a few times. The sample was also linked to a second study, of yellow fever vaccine responses in identical twins.

Sequencing used CD4+ T cells sorted from blood. The origin of this receptor is a woman in her late teens or twenties in good health. The V and J genes are TRBV29-1 and TRBJ2-3; 12 nucleotides match TRBD2. CDR3 in DNA: TGCAGCGTGCTAGCGGGAGGGGCGACAGATACGCAGTATTTT. Encoded protein: CSVLAGGATDTQYF.